A single sample gave rise to the 14 T cell receptor beta chains below, sequenced in a study of blood T cell repertoires in COVID-19 (dated by TCRdb to about 2020). The library was generated by the immunoSEQ multiplex PCR assay. Sourced from immuneACCESS, this table was stored by TCRdb with only in-frame sequences that have V and J called. A share of the clones is absent; for the studies checked, an unresolved V gene accounts for under half, and the remainder has no known explanation. The sample records approximately 320,000 clones, just under 90% of which are singletons. The top ten clonotypes cover roughly 10% of the sample. What was sequenced was peripheral blood. The receptor set was obtained from a woman aged 30 to 39 with COVID-19, enrolled during active disease.

The V call is TRBV27, the J call TRBJ2-5; a possible D gene is TRBD1 (6 bases). The germline V gene has CDR1 MNHEY and CDR2 SMNVEV (reference sequence). V was pared by 6 bases and J by 2 bases, with 7 bases between. This CDR3 contains 12 residues. The CDR3 region has the DNA TGTGCCAGCAGAGGGGGTCAAGAGACCCAGTACTTC. Encoded protein: CASRGGQETQYF.

This clone was seen a single time. This chain connects TRBV6-5 to TRBJ1-5; D gene unclear. The V gene's germline CDR1 is MNHEY and CDR2 SVGAGI. Trimming took off 7 bases at V and 4 bases at J, with 11 bases between the two ends. The CDR3 spans 13 residues. This CDR3 reads CASTPGFNQPQHF. The CDR3 DNA reads as TGTGCCAGCACTCCGGGGTTTAATCAGCCCCAGCATTTT.

This clone was seen a handful of times. The CDR3 sequence: CASTPRGTQTDTQYF. CDR3 coding DNA: TGTGCCAGCACCCCGCGGGGGACCCAGACAGATACGCAGTATTTT. The V call is TRBV6-5, the J call TRBJ2-3; 7 bases match TRBD2. Trimming removed 7 bases from V and 3 bases from J; junction bases left unmatched: 10. The CDR3 covers 15 residues. Looked up from germline, CDR1 is MNHEY and CDR2 is SVGAGI.

The V gene is TRBV10-1, the J gene TRBJ1-1; the D gene is possibly TRBD1 (5 bases). V lost 6 bases and J lost 3, with 11 bases in between. This CDR3 has 13 amino acids. Looked up from germline, CDR1 is WNHNN and CDR2 is SYGVQD (reference sequence). The CDR3 nucleotides read TGCGCCAGCAGGATAGGGGTGGACACTGAAGCTTTCTTT. Its protein product is CASRIGVDTEAFF.

This clone was detected once. The rearrangement joins TRBV6-1 to TRBJ1-3; 11 positions match TRBD1. J lost 3 bases, V lost 4 bases, and 5 bases had no gene match. In germline, CDR1 is MNHNS, CDR2 SASEGT. The CDR3 runs to 16 residues. CDR3: CASSGTGGRGGNTIYF. CDR3 coding DNA: TGTGCCAGCAGTGGGACAGGGGGCAGAGGTGGAAACACCATATATTTT.

This chain uses TRBV7-2 with TRBJ2-5; D remains unclear. CDR3 length: 13 amino acids. Trimming took off 3 bases at V and 2 bases at J, with 7 bases between the two ends. Germline loops: CDR1 SGHTA, CDR2 FQGNSA. CDR3 loop: CASSFFGQETQYF. CDR3 in DNA: TGTGCCAGCAGCTTTTTCGGTCAAGAGACCCAGTACTTC.

The V and J genes are TRBV5-5 and TRBJ2-3; 13 positions agree with TRBD2. This CDR3 contains 16 residues. J gave up 3 bases and V 4 bases, and 5 bases lay outside the gene matches. Germline lookup yields CDR1 SGHKS and CDR2 YYEKEE (reference sequence). As DNA, the CDR3 is TGTGCCAGCAGCCCACTAGCGGGGGGGGGTACAGATACGCAGTATTTT. As protein: CASSPLAGGGTDTQYF.

The rearrangement joins TRBV12-2 to TRBJ2-3; the table's TRBD1 call for D was not verified on the DNA. TRBV12-2 is listed as a pseudogene. The CDR3 is 19 residues long. The CDR3 nucleotides are TGTGCAAGTCGCTTCGGGACCTTGATCCGGGACAGGGGCACAGATACGCAGTATTTT. It codes for CASRFGTLIRDRGTDTQYF.

This clone has more than one count but fewer than ten. The J gene is TRBJ1-2, the V gene TRBV9; D is uncertain. This CDR3 has 14 amino acids. CDR1 SGDLS and CDR2 YYNGEE come from the germline V gene. With 0 bases removed from V and 0 bases from J, the gap between germline ends came to 6 bases. The CDR3 sequence: CASSVGAANYGYTF. The CDR3 DNA reads TGTGCCAGCAGCGTAGGAGCGGCTAACTATGGCTACACCTTC.

This clone showed up just a few times. The gene calls are TRBV7-9 and TRBJ2-2; D is unclear. Deletions cut 5 bases from V and 7 bases from J, with 5 bases between. Germline V CDR1 and CDR2: SEHNR, FQNEAQ (reference sequence). This CDR3 has 11 amino acids. The CDR3, as DNA: TGTGCCAGCAGCAGGAGCGGGGAGCTGTTTTTT. This encodes CASSRSGELFF.

In DNA, the CDR3 is TGCGCCAGCAGCTTCGACAGGGTGGGAGGCTACACCTTC. Encoded protein: CASSFDRVGGYTF. This sequence joins TRBV5-1 and TRBJ1-2; 7 bases match TRBD1. Germline-derived CDR1 and CDR2 are SGHRS and YFSETQ. V lost 2 bases and J lost 8; bases outside the gene matches: 6. CDR3 length: 13 residues.

On this clone itself: One end of the junction fails to match germline, which may point to a read error. The gene calls are TRBV3-1 (or the pseudogene TRBV3-2) and TRBJ1-2; D is ambiguous. The CDR3 loop spans 15 amino acids. Germline CDR1 and CDR2: LGHDT and YNNKEL (reference sequence). The CDR3 reads CASSEDPRDNYGYTF. The DNA of the CDR3 is TGTGCCAGCAGCGAAGACCCGCGGGATAACTATGGCTACACCTTC.

The chain employs TRBV4-1 and TRBJ1-2; D gene unclear. V lost 0 bases to trimming and J lost 5 bases, with 10 bases between them. Per germline, CDR1 MGHRA and CDR2 YSYEKL. The CDR3 totals 14 residues. The CDR3 reads CASSQEGSSYGYTF. The CDR3 DNA follows: TGCGCCAGCAGCCAAGAGGGCAGCAGTTATGGCTACACCTTC.

The V gene is TRBV19, the J gene TRBJ1-5; D possibly corresponds to TRBD1 (5 bases). The CDR3 runs 13 residues. V was pared by 6 bases and J by 4 bases, with 10 bases between. Germline CDR1 reads LNHDA; CDR2 reads SQIVND (reference sequence). The CDR3 nucleotides are TGTGCCAGTAGCTCAGGGTTAAATCAGCCCCAGCATTTT. Its translation is CASSSGLNQPQHF. Full variable domain (rest looked up from reference TRBV19 and TRBJ1-5): DGGITQSPKYLFRKEGQNVTLSCEQNLNHDAMYWYRQDPGQGLRLIYYSQIVNDFQKGDIAEGYSVSREKKESFPLTVTSAQKNPTAFYLCASSSGLNQPQHFGDGTRLSIL.